The 4 T cell receptor beta chains below come from one sample, sequenced in a study of identical twins. A single record per CDR3 protein comes from TCRdb applying MiXCR to the 5' RACE reads. The sample has 700,000 to 950,000 distinct CDR3 sequences; 10% to 15% are singletons. The same specimen was also included in a second study, on yellow fever vaccine responses in identical twins.

Sequencing was carried out using PBMCs. Receptors were obtained from a woman between 18 and 30 years old in good health.

This clonotype came up a few times. The chain combines TRBV12-3 or TRBV12-4 with TRBJ1-4; D not resolved. With 2 bases removed from V and 7 bases from J, the gap between germline ends came to 8 bases. CDR3 size: 13 residues. CDR3 DNA: TGTGCCAGCAGTTTAACCGGGGTTGAAAAACTGTTTTTT. This codes for CASSLTGVEKLFF.

The J gene is TRBJ2-5, the V gene TRBV6-2 or TRBV6-3, with TRBD2 matching over 7 bases. The CDR3 totals 15 residues. The germline V gene has CDR1 MNHEY and CDR2 SVGEGT. V gave up 6 bases and J gave up 4 bases; unmatched junction bases: 11. The CDR3 sequence is CASRRGGRVLETQYF. The CDR3 nucleotides read TGTGCCAGCAGACGTGGGGGGAGGGTCCTAGAGACCCAGTACTTC.

This clonotype was seen repeatedly, ten times or more. The J gene is TRBJ1-2, the V gene TRBV27, with a weak D call TRBD1 (6 bases). This CDR3 spans 13 amino acids. The V end lost 2 bases, the J end lost 4 bases, and 8 bases lay between the germline ends. Germline CDR1 and CDR2: MNHEY and SMNVEV (reference sequence). CDR3 sequence (DNA): TGTGCCAGCAGTTTAGGACAGACCTATGGCTACACCTTC. The encoded protein is CASSLGQTYGYTF.

V gene TRBV13 combines with J gene TRBJ2-7, with TRBD2 identical over 7 bases. From germline, CDR1 is PRHDT and CDR2 FYEKMQ (reference sequence). CDR3 length equals 15 residues. V was pared by 4 bases and J by 2 bases, with 8 bases of the junction left unmatched. The CDR3 protein is CASSSRLATTYEQYF. In DNA form, the CDR3 reads TGTGCCAGCAGCTCCCGACTAGCTACTACCTACGAGCAGTACTTC.